This T cell receptor beta chain was sequenced for a study of shared clonotypes between healthy human individuals. Sequencing was performed with immunoSEQ multiplex PCR; in TCRdb, only in-frame clones are kept and a portion is missing. Counted here are nearly 2 million clones, about 95% occurring once; the ten biggest clones make up around 1%. Overall study results and limits: When naive CD4 clonotypes were compared across a handful of donors, 4% to 5.5% were shared. Rarefaction demonstrated incomplete sorted-subset sequencing despite large depth. Compared with memory subsets, naive subsets generally had larger estimated richness.

A remark on this clone: The antigen remains undetermined.

Naive CD8 cells lacked CD45RO, underwent positive selection for CCR7 and left out terminally differentiated effector memory CD45RA+ cells. The TCR comes from a man between 18 and 29 years old in good health. Sequencing was carried out using naive CD8+ T cells sorted from blood.

This chain's CDR3 is CASDRPNSGNTIYF. For the CDR3, the DNA is TGTGCCAGTGACAGGCCCAACTCTGGAAACACCATATATTTT. The chain employs TRBV7-9 and TRBJ1-3, with D maybe TRBD1 (6 bases). V was pared by 9 bases and J by 0 bases, with 12 bases between. The CDR3 has 14 amino acids. Germline V gene sequence: CDR1 SEHNR, CDR2 FQNEAQ (reference sequence).